This TCR beta chain appears in the sequencing data of a study of cytomegalovirus exposure and HLA in healthy donors. Background on the study: The approximately 120 million unique TCR beta sequences, from about 179 million T cells, were found by an earlier analysis. Membership in the Caucasian-associated ancestry cluster was found for around 85% of fewer than 450 genotyped donors. Study-wide findings and caveats: A missense variant in DCLRE1C was later tied to TCR beta V- and J-gene trimming. Across donors, sequencing depth was assumed by presence/absence analyses to be roughly uniform.

This CDR3 has 14 amino acids. Germline V gene lookup returns CDR1 MNHNS and CDR2 SASEGT. The junction had 5 bases not matched to a gene; V was cut back by 10 bases and J by 0 bases. Amplification used 60 Vbeta primers and 13 Jbeta primers. The method was immunoSEQ multiplex PCR; TCRdb's version includes in-frame clones alone and lacks a portion of them. The sample consists of approximately 150,000 clones, around 68% of them appearing once. Worth noting for this clone: Antigen unknown.

V gene TRBV6-1 combines with J gene TRBJ2-1; 8 bases match TRBD2. The source is a man in his fifties in good health and CMV-seronegative. Source material: PBMCs. CDR3: CATAGGRSYNEQFF. In nucleotides, the CDR3 is TGTGCCACCGCGGGGGGACGCTCCTACAATGAGCAGTTCTTC.